The clone carrying this T cell receptor beta chain came up a few times. Its antigen is still unknown. J lost 2 bases, V lost 6 bases, and 9 bases had no gene match. Germline CDR1 reads MNHEY; CDR2 reads SVGAGI. This CDR3 comprises 15 residues. In the library, individual cDNA molecules carried attached unique molecular identifiers. One entry per CDR3 protein, called by TCRdb with MiXCR from the 5' RACE reads. The table includes some 50,000 distinct CDR3 sequences, around 4% detected once. The source of the sample is a study of early T cells in non-severe SARS-CoV-2 infection. Study-level background: The chains were unpaired, and the sequenced material was bulk RNA from unsorted whole blood. Whole-study results and caveats: Private and CD4 specificities were missed by VDJdb matching, which favored anti-spike CD8 responses.

V and J are TRBV6-5 and TRBJ2-7, with TRBD1 matching 8 bases. Sequences were obtained from whole blood. The clonotype originates from an adult who was a healthcare worker with PCR-confirmed SARS-CoV-2 infection or an uninfected control (not recorded which). The CDR3 reads CASRFRQGRPYEQYF. Written as DNA, the CDR3 is TGTGCCAGCAGATTCAGACAGGGGCGCCCCTACGAGCAGTACTTC.